This T cell receptor (beta chain) emerged from a study of long-term antiretroviral therapy in people with HIV. Study-level information: The 2015 immediate-ART recommendation came about a decade after the earliest samples. Notes on the study in general: Regardless of time point, clones expanded before ART dominated the repertoire.

Survey level was the resolution at which the v3.0 immunoSEQ assay ran. Sequenced by immunoSEQ multiplex PCR; TCRdb stores in-frame clones only, minus some. The data show more than 35,000 clones, roughly 95% seen once. Comments on this clone: What it recognizes is unknown.

The germline CDR1 and CDR2 sequences are SGHRS and YFSETQ. Trimming took off 4 bases at V and 0 bases at J, with 17 bases between the two ends. There are 16 residues in the CDR3. The sample was unsorted PBMCs, taken 3.7 years after starting antiretroviral therapy. This TCR derives from a woman aged 50 to 60 with HIV. The chain is built from TRBV5-1 and TRBJ2-7; maybe TRBD2 (5 bases). In nucleotides, the CDR3 is TGCGCCAGCAGCCTCCCCGAGGGCGGGTTCTCCTACGAGCAGTACTTC. It encodes CASSLPEGGFSYEQYF.